This T cell receptor beta chain derives from a study of identical twins. A universal primer site arose from template switching, and cDNA bore unique molecular identifiers. MiXCR, applied by TCRdb to the 5' RACE reads, yields one record per CDR3 protein. This table holds 1,800,000 or so distinct CDR3 sequences, about 31% found once. Germline CDR1 reads MGHDK; CDR2 reads SYGVNS. Trimming cost V 2 bases and J 5 bases, with 15 bases left between them. This CDR3 has 15 amino acids. All donors were healthy, and all were Caucasian. V is TRBV25-1 and J is TRBJ1-2; D gene unclear. The sample consisted of cord blood. The receptor comes from a newborn girl in good health. The CDR3 loop reads CASSEPETARYGYTF. In nucleotides, the CDR3 is TGTGCCAGCAGTGAACCGGAGACGGCAAGGTATGGCTACACCTTC.